The subject of this entry is one T cell receptor beta chain. Its antigen is still unknown. This record comes from a study of T cells expressing NK-cell markers. Whole-study context: One of the eight sequenced donors was seronegative, whereas the other seven were HCMV-seropositive. Study conclusions and caveats: Similarly, these clonotypes led the CD3+CD56-NKG2C+ fraction as well in four donors.

TCRdb reprocessed the 5' RACE reads and reports one entry per CDR3 protein, with no DNA. The record lists about 260,000 distinct CDR3 sequences, of which the ten most abundant hold 0.39%. The germline gives CDR1 SGHRS, CDR2 YFSETQ. The CDR3 loop spans 15 amino acids. The rearrangement links TRBV5-1 to TRBJ2-3; TCRdb outputs TRBD2, but without DNA this stays unchecked. Source material: blood T cells: a sorted CD56 or NKG2C T cell subset, CD4+ or CD8+ T cells, or bulk PBMC T cells (not recorded which). This TCR was recovered from a man aged 18 to 30 in good health. The CDR3 region is CASSLTSFRTDTQYF.